This TCR beta chain stems from a study of metastatic and nonmetastatic thyroid tumors. The entire patient cohort was treatment-naive prior to thyroid surgery. TCRdb re-called clones from the PCR reads using MiXCR. The table records about 93,000 clones, roughly 13% of them present only once. This clone was detected many times. This CDR3 comprises 14 residues. Germline V lookup: CDR1 SGHTA, CDR2 FQGNSA. V lost 5 bases, J lost 5 bases, and 7 bases stayed unmatched. The sample comprised blood. V is TRBV7-2 and J is TRBJ1-1; 8 nucleotides align to TRBD1. The TCR sequence derives from a female donor with papillary thyroid cancer or a benign thyroid nodule (not recorded which). Some clones in this sample may be carry-over from other donors' samples. CDR3 DNA: TGTGCCAGCAGCCACACAGGGGGTTATACTGAAGCTTTCTTT. This encodes CASSHTGGYTEAFF.